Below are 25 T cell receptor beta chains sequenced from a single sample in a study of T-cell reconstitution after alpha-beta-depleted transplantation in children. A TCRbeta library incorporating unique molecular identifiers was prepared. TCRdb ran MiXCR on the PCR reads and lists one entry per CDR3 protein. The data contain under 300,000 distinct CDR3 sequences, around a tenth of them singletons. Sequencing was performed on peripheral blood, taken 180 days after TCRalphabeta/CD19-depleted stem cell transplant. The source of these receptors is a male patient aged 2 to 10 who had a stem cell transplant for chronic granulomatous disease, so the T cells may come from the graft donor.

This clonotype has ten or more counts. The CDR3 protein is CASSLKSGASNQPQHF. Written as DNA, the CDR3 is TGTGCCAGCAGTCTAAAGTCGGGGGCTAGCAATCAGCCCCAGCATTTT. This chain joins TRBV27 and TRBJ1-5, with D tentatively TRBD1 (6 bases). There are 16 residues in the CDR3. The germline V gene has CDR1 MNHEY and CDR2 SMNVEV (reference sequence). With 5 bases removed from V and 0 bases from J, the gap between germline ends came to 14 bases.

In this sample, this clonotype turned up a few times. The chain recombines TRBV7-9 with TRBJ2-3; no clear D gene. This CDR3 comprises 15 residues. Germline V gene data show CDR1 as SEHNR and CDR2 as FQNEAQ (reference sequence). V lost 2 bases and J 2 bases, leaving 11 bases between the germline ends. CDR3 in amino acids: CASSLFSTYTDTQYF. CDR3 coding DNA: TGTGCCAGCAGCTTATTTTCTACTTACACAGATACGCAGTATTTT.

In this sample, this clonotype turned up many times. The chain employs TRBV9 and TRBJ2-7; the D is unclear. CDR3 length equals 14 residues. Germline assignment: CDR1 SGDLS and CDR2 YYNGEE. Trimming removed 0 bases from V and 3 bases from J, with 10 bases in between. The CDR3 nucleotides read TGTGCCAGCAGCGTAGGGACGACGGGCTACGAGCAGTACTTC. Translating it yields CASSVGTTGYEQYF.

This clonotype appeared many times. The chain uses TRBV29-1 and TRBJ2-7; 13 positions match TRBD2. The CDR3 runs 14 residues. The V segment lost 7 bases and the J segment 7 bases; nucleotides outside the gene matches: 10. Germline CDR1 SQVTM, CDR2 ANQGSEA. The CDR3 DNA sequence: TGCAGCGCCCTACTACTAGCGGGAGGGGGTGAGCAGTACTTC. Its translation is CSALLLAGGGEQYF.

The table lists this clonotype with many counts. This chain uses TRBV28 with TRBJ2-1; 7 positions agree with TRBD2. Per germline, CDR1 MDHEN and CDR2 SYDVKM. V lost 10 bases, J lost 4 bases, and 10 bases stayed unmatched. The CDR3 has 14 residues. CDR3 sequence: CAINGRARYNEQFF. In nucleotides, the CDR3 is TGTGCCATCAATGGGAGGGCCAGATACAATGAGCAGTTCTTC.

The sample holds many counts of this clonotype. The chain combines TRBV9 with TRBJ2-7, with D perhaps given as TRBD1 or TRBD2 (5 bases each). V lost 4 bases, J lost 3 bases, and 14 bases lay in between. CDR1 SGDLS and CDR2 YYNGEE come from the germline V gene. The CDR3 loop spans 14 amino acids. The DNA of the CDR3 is TGTGCCAGCAGCCCGGGACCGGCAGGCTACGAGCAGTACTTC. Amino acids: CASSPGPAGYEQYF.

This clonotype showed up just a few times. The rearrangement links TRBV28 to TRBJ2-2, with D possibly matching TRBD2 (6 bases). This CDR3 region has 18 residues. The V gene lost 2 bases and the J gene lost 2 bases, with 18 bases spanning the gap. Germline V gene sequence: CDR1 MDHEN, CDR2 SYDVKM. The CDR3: CASSLISLRDPNTGELFF. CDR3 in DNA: TGTGCCAGCAGTTTAATCTCGTTGCGGGACCCTAACACCGGGGAGCTGTTTTTT.

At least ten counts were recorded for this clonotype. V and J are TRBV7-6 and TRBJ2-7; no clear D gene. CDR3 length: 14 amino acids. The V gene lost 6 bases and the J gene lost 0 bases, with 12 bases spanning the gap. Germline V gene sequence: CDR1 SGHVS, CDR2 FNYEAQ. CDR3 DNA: TGTGCCAGCAGTCAATCGTGGGGCTCCTACGAGCAGTACTTC. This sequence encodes CASSQSWGSYEQYF.

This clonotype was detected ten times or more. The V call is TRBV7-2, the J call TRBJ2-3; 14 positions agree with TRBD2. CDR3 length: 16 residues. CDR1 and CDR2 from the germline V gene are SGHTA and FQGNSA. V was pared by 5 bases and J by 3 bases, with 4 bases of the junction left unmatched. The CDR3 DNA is TGTGCCAGCAGCACAAGACTAGCGGGAGGGACAGATACGCAGTATTTT. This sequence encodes CASSTRLAGGTDTQYF.

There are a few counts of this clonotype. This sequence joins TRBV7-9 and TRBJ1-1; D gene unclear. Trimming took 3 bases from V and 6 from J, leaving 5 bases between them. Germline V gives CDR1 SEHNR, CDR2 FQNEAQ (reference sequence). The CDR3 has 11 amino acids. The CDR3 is CASSFNAEAFF. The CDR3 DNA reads TGTGCCAGCAGCTTTAACGCTGAAGCTTTCTTT.

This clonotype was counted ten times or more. The CDR3 sequence is CASSLDVRLNTDTQYF. CDR3 coding DNA: TGTGCCAGCAGCTTAGACGTCCGGCTGAACACAGATACGCAGTATTTT. This chain links TRBV11-2 with TRBJ2-3; unclear D gene. CDR1 SGHAT and CDR2 FQNNGV come from the germline V gene. The germline V and J ends were trimmed by 0 bases and 2 bases, with 12 bases remaining between them. The CDR3 is 16 residues long.

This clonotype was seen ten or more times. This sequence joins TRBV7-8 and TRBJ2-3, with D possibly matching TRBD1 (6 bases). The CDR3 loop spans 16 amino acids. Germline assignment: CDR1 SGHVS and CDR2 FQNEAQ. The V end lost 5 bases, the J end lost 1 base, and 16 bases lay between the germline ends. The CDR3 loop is CASSAHRVVGTDTQYF. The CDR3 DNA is TGTGCCAGCAGCGCCCACAGGGTTGTCGGCACAGATACGCAGTATTTT.

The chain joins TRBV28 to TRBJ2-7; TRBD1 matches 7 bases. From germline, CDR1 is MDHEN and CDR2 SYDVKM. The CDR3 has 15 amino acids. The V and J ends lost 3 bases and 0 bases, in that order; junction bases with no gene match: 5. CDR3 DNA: TGTGCCAGCAGTTTGACAGGGAGTGTCTCCTACGAGCAGTACTTC. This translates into CASSLTGSVSYEQYF.

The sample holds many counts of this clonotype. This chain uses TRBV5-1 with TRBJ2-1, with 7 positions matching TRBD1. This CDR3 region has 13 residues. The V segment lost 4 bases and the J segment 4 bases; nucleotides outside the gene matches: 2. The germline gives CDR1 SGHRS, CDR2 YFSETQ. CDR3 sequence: CASSEGQYNEQFF. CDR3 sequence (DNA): TGCGCCAGCAGCGAGGGACAGTACAATGAGCAGTTCTTC.

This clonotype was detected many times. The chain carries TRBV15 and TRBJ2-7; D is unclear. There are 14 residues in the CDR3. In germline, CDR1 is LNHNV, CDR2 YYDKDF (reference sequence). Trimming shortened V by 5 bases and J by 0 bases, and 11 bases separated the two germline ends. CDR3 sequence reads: CATSFDRSSYEQYF. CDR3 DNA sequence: TGTGCCACCAGCTTCGACCGGAGCTCCTACGAGCAGTACTTC.

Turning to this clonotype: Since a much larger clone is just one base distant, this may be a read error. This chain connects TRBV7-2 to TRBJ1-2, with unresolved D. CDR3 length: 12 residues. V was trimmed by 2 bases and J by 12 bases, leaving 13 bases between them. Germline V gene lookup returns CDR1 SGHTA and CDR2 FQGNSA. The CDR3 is CASSLSRTGDTF. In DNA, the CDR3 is TGTGCCAGCAGCTTATCCAGGACGGGCGACACCTTC.

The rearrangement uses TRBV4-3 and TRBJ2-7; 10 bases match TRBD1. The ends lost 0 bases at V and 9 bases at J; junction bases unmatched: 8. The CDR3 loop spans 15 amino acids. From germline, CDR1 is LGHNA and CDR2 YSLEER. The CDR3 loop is CASSQDGGQGRVQYF. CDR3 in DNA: TGCGCCAGCAGCCAAGATGGGGGACAGGGGAGGGTGCAGTACTTC.

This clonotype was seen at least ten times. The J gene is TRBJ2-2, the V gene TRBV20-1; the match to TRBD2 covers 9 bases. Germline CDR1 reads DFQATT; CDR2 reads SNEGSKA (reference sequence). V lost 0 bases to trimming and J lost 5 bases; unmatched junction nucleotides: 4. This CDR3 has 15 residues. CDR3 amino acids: CSARDAGGPTGELFF. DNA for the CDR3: TGCAGTGCTAGAGATGCGGGGGGGCCAACCGGGGAGCTGTTTTTT.

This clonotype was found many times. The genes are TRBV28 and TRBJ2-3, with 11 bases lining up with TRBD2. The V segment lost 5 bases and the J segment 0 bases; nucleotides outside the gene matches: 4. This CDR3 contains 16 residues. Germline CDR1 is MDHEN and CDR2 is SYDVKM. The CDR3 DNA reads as TGTGCCAGCAGTGTTAGCGGGAGGGCTAGCACAGATACGCAGTATTTT. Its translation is CASSVSGRASTDTQYF.

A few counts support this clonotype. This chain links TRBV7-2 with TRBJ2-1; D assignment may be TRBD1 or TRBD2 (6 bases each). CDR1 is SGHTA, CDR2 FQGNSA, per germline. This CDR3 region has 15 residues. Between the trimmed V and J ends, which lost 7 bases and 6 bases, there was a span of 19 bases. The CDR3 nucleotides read TGTGCCAGCACCTCTTGGGGGCGGGACTTCAATGAGCAGTTCTTC. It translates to CASTSWGRDFNEQFF.

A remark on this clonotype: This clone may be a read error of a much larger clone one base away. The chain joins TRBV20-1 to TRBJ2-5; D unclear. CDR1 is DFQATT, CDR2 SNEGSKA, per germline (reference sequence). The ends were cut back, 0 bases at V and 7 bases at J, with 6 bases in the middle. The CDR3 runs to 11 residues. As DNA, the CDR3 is TGCAGTGCTAGAGATTGTGGGACCCAGTACTTC. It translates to CSARDCGTQYF.

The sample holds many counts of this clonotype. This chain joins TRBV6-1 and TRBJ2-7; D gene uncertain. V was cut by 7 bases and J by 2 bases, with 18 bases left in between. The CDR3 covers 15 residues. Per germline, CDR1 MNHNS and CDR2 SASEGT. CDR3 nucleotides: TGTGCCAGCAAACCTCACCTTACAAGGACCTACGAGCAGTACTTC. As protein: CASKPHLTRTYEQYF.

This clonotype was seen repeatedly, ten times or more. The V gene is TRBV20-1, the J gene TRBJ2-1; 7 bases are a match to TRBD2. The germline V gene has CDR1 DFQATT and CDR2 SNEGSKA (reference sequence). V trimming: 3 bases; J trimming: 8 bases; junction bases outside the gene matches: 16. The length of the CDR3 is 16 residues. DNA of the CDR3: TGCAGTGCTAGGAAGGGAGGGCCTCCGACGCGCGATGAGCAGTTCTTC. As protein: CSARKGGPPTRDEQFF.

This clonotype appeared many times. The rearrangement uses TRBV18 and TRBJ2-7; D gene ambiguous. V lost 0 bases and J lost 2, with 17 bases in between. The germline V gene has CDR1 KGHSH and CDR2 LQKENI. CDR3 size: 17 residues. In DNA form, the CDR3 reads TGTGCCAGCTCACCACCCTTCTCGGTTGGAAATACCTACGAGCAGTACTTC. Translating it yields CASSPPFSVGNTYEQYF.

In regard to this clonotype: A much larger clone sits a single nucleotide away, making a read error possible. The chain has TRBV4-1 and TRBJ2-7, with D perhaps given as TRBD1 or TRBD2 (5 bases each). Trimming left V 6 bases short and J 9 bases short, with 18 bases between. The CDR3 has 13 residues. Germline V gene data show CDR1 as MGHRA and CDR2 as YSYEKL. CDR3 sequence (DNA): TGCGCCAGCAGTCGGGACGGAGGTTGGGGGCAGTACTTC. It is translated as CASSRDGGWGQYF.